The 32 T cell receptor beta chains listed next were all sequenced from one sample in a study of blood T cell repertoires in COVID-19. Generated by immunoSEQ multiplex PCR, the TCRdb table keeps only in-frame clones and is missing some. This table holds hundreds of thousands of clones, 80% to 90% found once. The specimen was peripheral blood. The receptors originated from a man between 18 and 29 years old with COVID-19, enrolled during active disease.

J is TRBJ1-2 and V is TRBV5-1; the D gene is possibly TRBD1 (5 bases). Germline-derived CDR1 and CDR2 are SGHRS and YFSETQ. CDR3 length equals 13 residues. V dropped 0 bases and J dropped 8 bases, with 11 bases sitting between them. As DNA, the CDR3 is TGCGCCAGCAGCTTGGAAGGGGAAAACGGCTACACCTTC. Amino acids: CASSLEGENGYTF.

J is TRBJ1-1 and V is TRBV20-1; 8 bases map to TRBD1. Germline-derived CDR1 and CDR2 are DFQATT and SNEGSKA (reference sequence). The V gene end was trimmed by 3 bases and the J gene end by 0 bases; junction bases not matched to a gene: 3. The CDR3 totals 14 residues. The CDR3 DNA is TGCAGTGCTAGTCAGGGGGCCATGAACACTGAAGCTTTCTTT. As protein: CSASQGAMNTEAFF.

The chain employs TRBV10-3 and TRBJ2-1; D is unresolved. Germline V gene sequence: CDR1 ENHRY, CDR2 SYGVKD. CDR3 length: 11 residues. Trimming removed 11 bases from V and 7 bases from J, with 12 bases in between. This CDR3 is CAVLGRNEQFF. The CDR3, as DNA: TGTGCCGTTCTAGGTAGGAATGAGCAGTTCTTC.

The DNA for the CDR3 is TGTGCCGACCAGGCTTTGGACTCTGGAAACACCATATATTTT. Translation gives CADQALDSGNTIYF. The chain couples TRBV30 to TRBJ1-3; D is uncertain. Germline CDR1 and CDR2: GTSNPN and SVGIG (reference sequence). CDR3 length: 14 residues. Trimming shortened V by 8 bases and J by 0 bases, and 14 bases separated the two germline ends.

V and J are TRBV21-1 and TRBJ2-7; the table's D gene call, TRBD2, was not cross checked with the DNA. TRBV21-1 constitutes a pseudogene. CDR3 length: 13 amino acids. The DNA of the CDR3 is TGTGCCAGCGCGGGGGGCCGACGGGACGAGCAGTACTTC. It specifies CASAGGRRDEQYF.

The V and J genes are TRBV7-7 and TRBJ2-3, with TRBD1 matching over 9 bases. Per the germline V gene, CDR1 is SSHAT and CDR2 is FNYEAQ (reference sequence). The CDR3 consists of 13 residues. The J segment lost 7 bases and the V segment lost 5 bases, leaving 4 bases of the junction unmatched. The CDR3: CASSKDRGNTQYF. For the CDR3, the DNA is TGTGCCAGCAGCAAGGACAGGGGAAATACGCAGTATTTT.

The chain employs TRBV19 and TRBJ2-5; D call uncertain. The CDR3 is 13 residues long. Trimming left V 3 bases short and J 2 bases short, with 7 bases between. Germline CDR1 reads LNHDA; CDR2 reads SQIVND (reference sequence). The chain's CDR3 is CASSISGQETQYF. CDR3 coding DNA: TGTGCCAGTAGTATTTCCGGGCAAGAGACCCAGTACTTC.

This chain uses TRBV2 with TRBJ2-2, with TRBD1 identical over 7 bases. CDR1 is SNHLY, CDR2 FYNNEI, per germline. The CDR3 is 14 amino acids. The ends lost 6 bases at V and 4 bases at J; junction bases unmatched: 5. The CDR3 spells CASSADRPTGELFF. In DNA form, the CDR3 reads TGTGCCAGCAGCGCGGACAGGCCCACCGGGGAGCTGTTTTTT.

V usage is TRBV4-1 and J usage is TRBJ2-1, with 7 bases matching TRBD1. V trimming: 2 bases; J trimming: 8 bases; junction bases outside the gene matches: 9. Germline CDR1 MGHRA, CDR2 YSYEKL. The length of the CDR3 is 15 residues. The CDR3 sequence: CASSQTGAGMDEQFF. The CDR3 coding sequence is TGCGCCAGCAGCCAAACAGGGGCCGGAATGGATGAGCAGTTCTTC.

This rearrangement joins TRBV7-8 to TRBJ2-6; 8 bases agree with TRBD2. The CDR3 runs to 16 residues. Germline V gives CDR1 SGHVS, CDR2 FQNEAQ. Trimming took 8 bases from V and 7 from J; bases not matched to a gene: 13. The CDR3 bases are TGTGCCAGCTTTCCCCAGCGGGAGAGAGGCGCCAACGTCCTGACTTTC. This encodes CASFPQRERGANVLTF.

The chain links TRBV6-5 to TRBJ2-3; tentatively, D is TRBD1 (6 bases). Germline V gene lookup returns CDR1 MNHEY and CDR2 SVGAGI. V gave up 7 bases and J gave up 6 bases, with 17 bases separating them. CDR3 length: 14 amino acids. The CDR3 sequence is CASIQGSNRDTQYF. DNA of the CDR3: TGTGCCAGCATACAGGGTTCTAATCGGGATACGCAGTATTTT.

The chain carries TRBV3-1 (or the pseudogene TRBV3-2) and TRBJ1-3; 7 bases agree with TRBD1. The CDR3 has 15 amino acids. J gave up 4 bases and V 3 bases, and 6 bases lay outside the gene matches. Germline lookup yields CDR1 LGHDT and CDR2 YNNKEL (reference sequence). The CDR3 DNA reads as TGTGCCAGCAGCCAGGCTACAGGGGTGGGAAACACCATATATTTT. It is translated as CASSQATGVGNTIYF.

The chain couples TRBV7-3 to TRBJ1-1; weak D call: TRBD1 (6 bases). V dropped 5 bases and J dropped 7 bases, with 14 bases sitting between them. This CDR3 comprises 13 residues. CDR1 and CDR2 from the germline V gene are SGHTA and FQGTGA. CDR3 DNA: TGTGCCAGCAGCATTCGACAGGCGGATGAAGCTTTCTTT. Protein: CASSIRQADEAFF.

The CDR3 bases are TGTGCCAGCTCACCACCTACAGGGGCCAGCACAGATACGCAGTATTTT. This translates into CASSPPTGASTDTQYF. The chain employs TRBV18 and TRBJ2-3; 7 bases are shared with TRBD1. CDR3 length: 16 residues. After removal of 0 bases from V and 0 bases from J, the junction contained 3 bases not matched to a gene. Germline V gene data show CDR1 as KGHSH and CDR2 as LQKENI. Filled out from reference TRBV18 and TRBJ2-3, the complete variable domain reads NAGVMQNPRHLVRRRGQEARLRCSPMKGHSHVYWYRQLPEEGLKFMVYLQKENIIDESGMPKERFSAEFPKEGPSILRIQQVVRGDSAAYFCASSPPTGASTDTQYFGPGTRLTVL.

This sequence joins TRBV5-4 and TRBJ2-2; 8 bases agree with TRBD2. The germline gives CDR1 SGHNT, CDR2 YYREEE (reference sequence). The V gene end was trimmed by 1 base and the J gene end by 4 bases; junction bases not matched to a gene: 18. CDR3 size: 20 residues. This chain's CDR3 is CASSLPPGWVAGRGTGELFF. The CDR3 DNA follows: TGTGCCAGCAGCTTGCCGCCCGGGTGGGTAGCGGGGCGAGGCACCGGGGAGCTGTTTTTT.

This chain uses TRBV2 with TRBJ2-5; TRBD1 is a possible D gene (6 bases). CDR3 length: 12 amino acids. V shed 11 bases and J shed 3 bases, with 13 bases lying between them. Germline V CDR1 and CDR2: SNHLY, FYNNEI. The CDR3 sequence is CAEEQGEETQYF. As DNA, the CDR3 is TGTGCCGAAGAACAGGGAGAAGAGACCCAGTACTTC. The whole variable domain, remainder taken from reference TRBV2 and TRBJ2-5, is EPEVTQTPSHQVTQMGQEVILRCVPISNHLYFYWYRQILGQKVEFLVSFYNNEISEKSEIFDDQFSVERPDGSNFTLKIRSTKLEDSAMYFCAEEQGEETQYFGPGTRLLVL.

On this clone: The identical CDR3 is also encoded by other nucleotide sequences in the sample. The V gene is TRBV3-1 (or the pseudogene TRBV3-2), the J gene TRBJ2-1; no definite D call. The V and J ends lost 4 bases and 7 bases respectively, with 8 bases between them. This CDR3 contains 12 residues. The germline gives CDR1 LGHDT, CDR2 YNNKEL (reference sequence). The CDR3 DNA sequence: TGTGCCAGCAGCCGTACCGGGAATGAGCAGTTCTTC. This codes for CASSRTGNEQFF.

As DNA, the CDR3 is TGTGCCAGTAGTCTCTACACCTTCAGGGGGGCAAAAAAAGAGACCCAGTACTTC. This gives the protein CASSLYTFRGAKKETQYF. The chain couples TRBV19 to TRBJ2-5; D may be TRBD1 (7 bases). The ends were cut back, 5 bases at V and 3 bases at J, with 25 bases in the middle. In germline, CDR1 is LNHDA, CDR2 SQIVND (reference sequence). CDR3 length: 18 amino acids.

The chain couples TRBV4-1 to TRBJ2-1; 8 nucleotides align to TRBD2. CDR3 length: 17 amino acids. Germline trimming cut 4 bases from V and 6 bases from J; bases unmatched to any gene: 14. Germline V gene lookup returns CDR1 MGHRA and CDR2 YSYEKL. The CDR3 sequence is CASSRGLPGLDSNEQFF. CDR3 in DNA: TGCGCCAGCAGCCGGGGGTTACCGGGACTAGACAGCAATGAGCAGTTCTTC.

This sequence joins TRBV10-1 and TRBJ2-1, with D perhaps matching TRBD2 (6 bases). There are 17 residues in the CDR3. V dropped 1 base and J dropped 5 bases, with 18 bases sitting between them. Germline V gene data show CDR1 as WNHNN and CDR2 as SYGVQD (reference sequence). The CDR3 sequence: CASSEFGRERPDNEQFF. CDR3 DNA sequence: TGCGCCAGCAGTGAGTTTGGTCGGGAGAGACCTGACAATGAGCAGTTCTTC.

This clone was seen only once. J is TRBJ2-2 and V is TRBV3-1 (or the pseudogene TRBV3-2); TRBD2 matches at 13 bases. Per germline, CDR1 LGHDT and CDR2 YNNKEL (reference sequence). V was clipped by 4 bases and J by 2 bases; unmatched bases: 1. The CDR3 contains 16 residues. CDR3 nucleotides: TGTGCCAGCAGCCTGGGACTAGCGGGAAACACCGGGGAGCTGTTTTTT. It specifies CASSLGLAGNTGELFF.

The chain links TRBV6-5 to TRBJ2-1, with 9 bases that match TRBD2. Germline CDR1 and CDR2: MNHEY and SVGAGI. V shed 2 bases, J shed 6 bases, and the junction held 2 bases outside the gene matches. The CDR3 spans 14 residues. The CDR3 sequence is CASSYATSGNEQFF. The CDR3 region has the DNA TGTGCCAGCAGTTACGCGACTAGCGGCAATGAGCAGTTCTTC.

The chain carries TRBV7-6 and TRBJ1-1; 7 bases agree with TRBD1. The germline V gene encodes CDR1 SGHVS and CDR2 FNYEAQ. Trimming removed 2 bases from V and 5 bases from J; junction bases left unmatched: 11. The CDR3 length is 16 residues. CDR3 sequence reads: CASSLQGDVGATEAFF. CDR3 coding DNA: TGTGCCAGCAGCTTACAGGGGGATGTGGGTGCTACTGAAGCTTTCTTT.

This chain joins TRBV7-9 and TRBJ2-7; D possibly corresponds to TRBD1 (7 bases). CDR3 length equals 12 residues. CDR1 and CDR2 (germline): SEHNR, FQNEAQ (reference sequence). V was cut by 4 bases and J by 5 bases, with 9 bases left in between. Here the CDR3 reads CASSSGGNEQYF. In DNA, the CDR3 is TGTGCCAGCAGCTCAGGGGGGAACGAGCAGTACTTC.

This chain uses TRBV27 with TRBJ2-3, with 11 bases identical to TRBD2. Germline trimming cut 9 bases from V and 2 bases from J; bases unmatched to any gene: 1. The CDR3 is made up of 13 amino acids. CDR1 MNHEY and CDR2 SMNVEV come from the germline V gene (reference sequence). CDR3 amino acids: CASSGRATDTQYF. Here the CDR3 DNA reads TGTGCCAGTAGCGGGAGGGCCACAGATACGCAGTATTTT.

The chain couples TRBV19 to TRBJ2-1, with D possibly being TRBD2 (7 bases). The CDR3 is 15 residues long. V lost 2 bases, J lost 7 bases, and 15 bases lay in between. Germline values: CDR1 LNHDA, CDR2 SQIVND (reference sequence). CDR3 loop: CASSINGGPANEQFF. The CDR3 nucleotides are TGTGCCAGTAGTATAAACGGGGGGCCGGCGAATGAGCAGTTCTTC. Full variable domain (missing parts from reference TRBV19 and TRBJ2-1): DGGITQSPKYLFRKEGQNVTLSCEQNLNHDAMYWYRQDPGQGLRLIYYSQIVNDFQKGDIAEGYSVSREKKESFPLTVTSAQKNPTAFYLCASSINGGPANEQFFGPGTRLTVL.

This clone appeared once. The chain has TRBV5-1 and TRBJ2-1, with D perhaps matching TRBD1 (6 bases). CDR3 length equals 14 residues. V lost 0 bases to trimming and J lost 9 bases, with 13 bases between them. The germline V gene has CDR1 SGHRS and CDR2 YFSETQ. The chain's CDR3 is CASSLDRVGGEQFF. CDR3 coding DNA: TGCGCCAGCAGCTTGGACAGGGTAGGAGGTGAGCAGTTCTTC.

This clone was found once. The genes are TRBV11-3 and TRBJ2-2; 9 nucleotides align to TRBD2. The ends lost 6 bases at V and 4 bases at J; junction bases unmatched: 12. Germline assignment: CDR1 SGHNT and CDR2 YENEEA. The CDR3 is 17 amino acids. In nucleotides, the CDR3 is TGTGCCAGCAGTGACGCGGTAGCGGGAGTTAGCACCGGGGAGCTGTTTTTT. Its translation: CASSDAVAGVSTGELFF. Looking up the rest from reference TRBV11-3 and TRBJ2-2 gives the full variable domain: EAGVVQSPRYKIIEKKQPVAFWCNPISGHNTLYWYLQNLGQGPELLIRYENEEAVDDSQLPKDRFSAERLKGVDSTLKIQPAELGDSAVYLCASSDAVAGVSTGELFFGEGSRLTVL.

The chain is built from TRBV5-1 and TRBJ1-1, with TRBD1 identical over 7 bases. With V trimmed by 0 bases and J by 3 bases, 5 bases remained unmatched. The CDR3 is 15 residues long. Germline V gene lookup returns CDR1 SGHRS and CDR2 YFSETQ. The DNA for the CDR3 is TGCGCCAGCAGCTTGGGCGACACAGGGGACACTGAAGCTTTCTTT. Amino acid sequence: CASSLGDTGDTEAFF.

The J gene is TRBJ2-7, the V gene TRBV29-1; 8 bases agree with TRBD1. After removal of 6 bases from V and 2 bases from J, the junction contained 9 bases not matched to a gene. Germline loops: CDR1 SQVTM, CDR2 ANQGSEA. The length of the CDR3 is 14 residues. CDR3 region: CSVSTLGQAYEQYF. DNA of the CDR3: TGCAGCGTCTCGACGCTGGGACAGGCCTACGAGCAGTACTTC.

The chain is built from TRBV5-1 and TRBJ1-3; TRBD1 might be the D (6 bases). The V end was cut by 4 bases, the J end by 3 bases, with 17 bases between. The CDR3 contains 16 residues. Germline CDR1 SGHRS, CDR2 YFSETQ. The CDR3: CASSPSAGAGGNTIYF. CDR3 in DNA: TGCGCCAGCAGCCCTTCGGCGGGGGCAGGTGGAAACACCATATATTTT.

V gene TRBV5-1 combines with J gene TRBJ1-2; D unresolved. V lost 0 bases to trimming and J lost 1 base, with 10 bases between them. The germline CDR1 and CDR2 sequences are SGHRS and YFSETQ. This CDR3 is built from 15 residues. CDR3: CASSLAGDGNYGYTF. The DNA of the CDR3 is TGCGCCAGCAGCTTGGCCGGAGACGGTAACTATGGCTACACCTTC. The full variable domain, rest sourced from reference TRBV5-1 and TRBJ1-2, is KAGVTQTPRYLIKTRGQQVTLSCSPISGHRSVSWYQQTPGQGLQFLFEYFSETQRNKGNFPGRFSGRQFSNSRSEMNVSTLELGDSALYLCASSLAGDGNYGYTFGSGTRLTVV.